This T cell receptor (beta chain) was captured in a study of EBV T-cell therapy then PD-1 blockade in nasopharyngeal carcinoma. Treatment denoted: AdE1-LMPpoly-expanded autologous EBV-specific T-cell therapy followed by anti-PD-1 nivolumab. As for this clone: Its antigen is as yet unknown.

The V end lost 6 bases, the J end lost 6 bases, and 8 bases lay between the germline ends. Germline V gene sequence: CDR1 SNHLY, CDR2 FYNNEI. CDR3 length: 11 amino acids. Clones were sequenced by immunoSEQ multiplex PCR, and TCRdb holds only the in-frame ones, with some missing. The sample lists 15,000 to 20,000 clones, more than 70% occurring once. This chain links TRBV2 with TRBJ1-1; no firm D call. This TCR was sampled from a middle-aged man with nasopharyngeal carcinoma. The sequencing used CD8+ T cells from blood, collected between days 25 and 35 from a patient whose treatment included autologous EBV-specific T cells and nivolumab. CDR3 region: CASRLTPEAFF. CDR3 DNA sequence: TGTGCCAGCAGACTCACCCCTGAAGCTTTCTTT.